This T cell receptor beta chain was observed in a study of brain metastases from non-small cell lung cancer (dated by TCRdb to between 2018 and 2021). Notes on the research overall: In non-small-cell lung cancer patients, the researchers characterized the immune microenvironment of brain metastases and primary tumors that had been resected as matched pairs. Beyond this particular receptor, the publication reports: T-cell infiltration was lower in brain metastases than in primary tumors (P < 0.001). Paired brain metastases and primary tumors largely shared TCR repertoires, although T-cell densities in the metastases were sparse. T-cell clones appeared expanded in around 62% of brain metastases relative to the matched primary tumors.

With respect to this clone: The target of this receptor is not known. Per-nucleotide qualities are absent, and no much larger clonotype sits a single base away.

Libraries were built with the immunoSEQ multiplex PCR assay. Alongside a 770-gene immune expression panel, the team sequenced the T-cell receptor beta chain repertoire. This immuneACCESS table, as held by TCRdb, lists in-frame sequences with V and J called but not all clones. Of the missing ones, under half trace to an unresolved V gene in checked studies; the others have no known cause. This sample has about 1,500 clones in its table, and 70% to 90% of those were observed once. Roughly an eighth of the sample rests with the top ten. The cohort was made up of 30 to 45 patients with surgically resected non-small-cell lung cancer, each of whom had both a primary tumor specimen and a brain metastasis specimen. Archival formalin-fixed, paraffin-embedded tissues were used as the tumor specimens. The CDR3 numbers 10 residues from cysteine through phenylalanine. Here the CDR3 DNA is all that survives: 30 bases in frame from base 1. V loses 3 bases, J loses 5 bases, and the germline ends lie 4 bases apart. CDR1 and CDR2 are read off the germline V gene (reference sequence) as GTSNPN and SVGIG.

The clonotype comes from a donor at least 40 years old with non-small cell lung cancer. Sequencing was carried out using primary lung tumor tissue. The intended sense of this specimen's cell subset or site label: primary lung tumor paired with brain metastasis. The chain employs TRBV30 and TRBJ2-5; too little of a D gene remains to name it. For the CDR3, the sequence is CAWSRETQYF. The nucleotides are TGTGCCTGGAGCCGGGAGACCCAGTACTTC.